The present T cell receptor (beta chain) was sequenced within a study of early T cells in non-severe SARS-CoV-2 infection. Details on this clonotype: Its matching antigen is unknown.

Germline V CDR1 and CDR2: SGHTA, FQGTGA. Trimming removed 3 bases from V and 2 bases from J, with 9 bases in between. This CDR3 contains 14 residues. A single record per CDR3 protein comes from TCRdb applying MiXCR to the 5' RACE reads. The table has about 97,000 distinct CDR3 sequences, around 10% seen once; the top ten hold 4.7%. Study findings and constraints: Private and CD4 specificities were missed by VDJdb matching, skewed to anti-spike CD8.

Sequenced material: whole blood, taken at baseline. The rearrangement links TRBV7-3 to TRBJ2-3, with no clear D. The receptor was derived from an adult who was a healthcare worker with PCR-confirmed SARS-CoV-2 infection or an uninfected control (not recorded which). CDR3 region: CASSLLSNTDTQYF. Here the CDR3 DNA reads TGTGCCAGCAGCTTGTTGTCTAACACAGATACGCAGTATTTT.